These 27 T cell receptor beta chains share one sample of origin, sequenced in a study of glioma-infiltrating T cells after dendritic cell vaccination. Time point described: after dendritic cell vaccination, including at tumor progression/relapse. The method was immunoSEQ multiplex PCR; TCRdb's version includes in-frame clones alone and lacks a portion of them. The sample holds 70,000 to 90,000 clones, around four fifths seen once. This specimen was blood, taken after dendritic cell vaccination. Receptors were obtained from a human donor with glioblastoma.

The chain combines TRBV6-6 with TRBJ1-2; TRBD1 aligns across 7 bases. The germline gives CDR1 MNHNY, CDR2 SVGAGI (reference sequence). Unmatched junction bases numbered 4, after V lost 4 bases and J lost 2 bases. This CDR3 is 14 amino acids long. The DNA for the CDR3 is TGTGCCAGCAGTTTCTCGGGACAGAACTATGGCTACACCTTC. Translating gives CASSFSGQNYGYTF.

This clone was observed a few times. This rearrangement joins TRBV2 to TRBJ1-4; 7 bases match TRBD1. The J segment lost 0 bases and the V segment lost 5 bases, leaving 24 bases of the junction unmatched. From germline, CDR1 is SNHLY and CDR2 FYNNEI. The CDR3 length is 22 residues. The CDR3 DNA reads TGTGCCAGCAGTACCTCGGGACAGCAAGACCCTGTTTTCGACCCAACTAATGAAAAACTGTTTTTT. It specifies CASSTSGQQDPVFDPTNEKLFF.

The CDR3 region has the DNA TGTGCCAGTTCTCGCGGGGGCTCCTACAATGAGCAGTTCTTC. It specifies CASSRGGSYNEQFF. This sequence joins TRBV19 and TRBJ2-1; TRBD2 matches at 7 bases. V was clipped by 8 bases and J by 0 bases; unmatched bases: 4. Germline-derived CDR1 and CDR2 are LNHDA and SQIVND (reference sequence). The CDR3 sequence is 14 residues long.

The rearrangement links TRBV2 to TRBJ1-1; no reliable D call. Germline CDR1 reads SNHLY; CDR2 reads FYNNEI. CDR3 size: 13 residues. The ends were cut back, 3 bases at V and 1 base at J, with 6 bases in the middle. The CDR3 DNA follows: TGTGCCAGCAGTGATGAGCAGAACACTGAAGCTTTCTTT. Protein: CASSDEQNTEAFF.

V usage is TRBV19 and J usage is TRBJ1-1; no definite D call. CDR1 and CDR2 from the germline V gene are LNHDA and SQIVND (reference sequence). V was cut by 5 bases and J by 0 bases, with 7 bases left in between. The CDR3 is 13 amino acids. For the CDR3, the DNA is TGTGCCAGTAGTTACGAGGTGAACACTGAAGCTTTCTTT. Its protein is CASSYEVNTEAFF.

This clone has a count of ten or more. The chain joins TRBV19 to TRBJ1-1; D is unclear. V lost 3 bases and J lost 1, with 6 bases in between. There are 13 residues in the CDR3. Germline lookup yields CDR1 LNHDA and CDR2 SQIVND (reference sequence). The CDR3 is CASSMSRNTEAFF. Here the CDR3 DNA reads TGTGCCAGTAGTATGTCGAGGAACACTGAAGCTTTCTTT.

CDR3 nucleotide sequence: TGTGCCAGTAGCCGACCCGGGACAGGGGGCTTTGGACAGCCCCAGCATTTT. Protein: CASSRPGTGGFGQPQHF. The V and J genes are TRBV19 and TRBJ1-5; 12 bases map to TRBD1. Germline V gives CDR1 LNHDA, CDR2 SQIVND (reference sequence). This CDR3 spans 17 amino acids. Trimming removed 6 bases from V and 7 bases from J; junction bases left unmatched: 13. Full variable domain (missing parts from reference TRBV19 and TRBJ1-5): DGGITQSPKYLFRKEGQNVTLSCEQNLNHDAMYWYRQDPGQGLRLIYYSQIVNDFQKGDIAEGYSVSREKKESFPLTVTSAQKNPTAFYLCASSRPGTGGFGQPQHFGDGTRLSIL.

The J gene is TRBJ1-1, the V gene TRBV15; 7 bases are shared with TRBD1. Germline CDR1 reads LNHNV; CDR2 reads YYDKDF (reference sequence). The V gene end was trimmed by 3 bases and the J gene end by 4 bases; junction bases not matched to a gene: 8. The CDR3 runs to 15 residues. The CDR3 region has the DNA TGTGCCACCAGCAGGGAGACAGGGATGGTCACTGAAGCTTTCTTT. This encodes CATSRETGMVTEAFF.

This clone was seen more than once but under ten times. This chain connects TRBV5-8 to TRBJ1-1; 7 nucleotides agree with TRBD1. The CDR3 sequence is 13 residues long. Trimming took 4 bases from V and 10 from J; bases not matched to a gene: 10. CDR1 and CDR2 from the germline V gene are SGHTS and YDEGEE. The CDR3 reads CASSLKTGSRAFF. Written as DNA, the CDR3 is TGTGCCAGCAGCCTGAAGACAGGGTCGAGAGCTTTCTTT. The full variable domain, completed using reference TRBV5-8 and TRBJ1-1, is EAGVTQSPTHLIKTRGQQATLRCSPISGHTSVYWYQQALGLGLQFLLWYDEGEERNRGNFPPRFSGRQFPNYSSELNVNALELEDSALYLCASSLKTGSRAFFGQGTRLTVV.

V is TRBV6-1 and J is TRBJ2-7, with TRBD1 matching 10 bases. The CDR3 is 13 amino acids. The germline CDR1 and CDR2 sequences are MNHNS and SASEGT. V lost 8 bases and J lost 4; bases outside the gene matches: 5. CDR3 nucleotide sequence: TGTGCCAGCGTTCGACAGGGGGCTTACGAGCAGTACTTC. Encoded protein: CASVRQGAYEQYF.

CDR3 residues: CASSQEDRGGQPQHF. For the CDR3, the DNA is TGTGCCAGCAGCCAAGAAGACAGGGGAGGTCAGCCCCAGCATTTT. The rearrangement uses TRBV4-2 and TRBJ1-5; 8 bases are shared with TRBD1. The CDR3 runs to 15 residues. J was trimmed by 6 bases and V by 0 bases; bases with no gene match: 4. CDR1 is LGHNA and CDR2 is YNFKEQ in the germline V gene.

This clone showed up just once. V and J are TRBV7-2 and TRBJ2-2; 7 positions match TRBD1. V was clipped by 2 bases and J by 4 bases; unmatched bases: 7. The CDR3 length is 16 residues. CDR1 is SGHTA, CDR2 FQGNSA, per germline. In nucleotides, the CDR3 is TGTGCCAGCAGCTTACTGAGGGGGCTGGGCACCGGGGAGCTGTTTTTT. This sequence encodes CASSLLRGLGTGELFF.

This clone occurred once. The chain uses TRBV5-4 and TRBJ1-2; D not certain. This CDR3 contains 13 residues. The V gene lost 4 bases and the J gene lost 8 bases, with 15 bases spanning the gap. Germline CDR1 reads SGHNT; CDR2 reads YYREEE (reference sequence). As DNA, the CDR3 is TGTGCCAGCAGCCCGGACTTTATCGGCGGCTACACCTTC. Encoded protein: CASSPDFIGGYTF.

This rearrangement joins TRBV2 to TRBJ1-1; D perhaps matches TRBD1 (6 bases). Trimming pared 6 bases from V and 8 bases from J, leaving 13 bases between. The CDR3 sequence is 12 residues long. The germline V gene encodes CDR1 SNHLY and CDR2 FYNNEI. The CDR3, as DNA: TGTGCCAGCAGACCAGGACAGACCGAAGCTTTCTTT. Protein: CASRPGQTEAFF.

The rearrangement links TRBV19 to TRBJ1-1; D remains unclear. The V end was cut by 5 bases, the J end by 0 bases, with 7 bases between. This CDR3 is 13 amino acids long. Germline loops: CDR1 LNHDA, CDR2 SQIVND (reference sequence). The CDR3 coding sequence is TGTGCCAGTAGTGTATCGGTGAACACTGAAGCTTTCTTT. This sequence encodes CASSVSVNTEAFF. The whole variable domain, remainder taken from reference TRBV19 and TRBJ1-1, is DGGITQSPKYLFRKEGQNVTLSCEQNLNHDAMYWYRQDPGQGLRLIYYSQIVNDFQKGDIAEGYSVSREKKESFPLTVTSAQKNPTAFYLCASSVSVNTEAFFGQGTRLTVV.

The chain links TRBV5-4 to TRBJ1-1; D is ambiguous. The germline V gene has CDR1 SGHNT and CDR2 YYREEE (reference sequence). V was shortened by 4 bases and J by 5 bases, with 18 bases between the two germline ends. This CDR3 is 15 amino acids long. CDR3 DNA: TGTGCCAGCAGCAGCCGGACCGGGAGGTGGACTGAAGCTTTCTTT. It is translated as CASSSRTGRWTEAFF.

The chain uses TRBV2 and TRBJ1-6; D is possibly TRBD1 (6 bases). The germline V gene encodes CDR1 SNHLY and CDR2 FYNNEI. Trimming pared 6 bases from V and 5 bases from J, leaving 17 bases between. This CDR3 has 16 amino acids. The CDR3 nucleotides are TGTGCCAGCAGCCTAAGGGGGGGACGGGATAATTCACCCCTCCACTTT. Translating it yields CASSLRGGRDNSPLHF. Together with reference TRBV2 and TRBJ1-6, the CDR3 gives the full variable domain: EPEVTQTPSHQVTQMGQEVILRCVPISNHLYFYWYRQILGQKVEFLVSFYNNEISEKSEIFDDQFSVERPDGSNFTLKIRSTKLEDSAMYFCASSLRGGRDNSPLHFGNGTRLTVT.

The CDR3 protein is CASSARSGNSPLHF. DNA for the CDR3: TGTGCCAGTAGTGCACGCTCCGGTAATTCACCCCTCCACTTT. The V call is TRBV19, the J call TRBJ1-6; D remains unclear. The germline V gene encodes CDR1 LNHDA and CDR2 SQIVND (reference sequence). This CDR3 is 14 amino acids long. V was pared by 5 bases and J by 6 bases, with 11 bases between. Together with reference TRBV19 and TRBJ1-6, the CDR3 gives the full variable domain: DGGITQSPKYLFRKEGQNVTLSCEQNLNHDAMYWYRQDPGQGLRLIYYSQIVNDFQKGDIAEGYSVSREKKESFPLTVTSAQKNPTAFYLCASSARSGNSPLHFGNGTRLTVT.

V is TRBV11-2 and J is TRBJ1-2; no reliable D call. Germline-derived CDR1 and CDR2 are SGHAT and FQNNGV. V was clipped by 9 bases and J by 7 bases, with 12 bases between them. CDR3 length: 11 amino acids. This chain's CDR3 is CASSGTSGYTF. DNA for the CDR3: TGTGCCAGTAGCGGTACTTCTGGCTACACCTTC.

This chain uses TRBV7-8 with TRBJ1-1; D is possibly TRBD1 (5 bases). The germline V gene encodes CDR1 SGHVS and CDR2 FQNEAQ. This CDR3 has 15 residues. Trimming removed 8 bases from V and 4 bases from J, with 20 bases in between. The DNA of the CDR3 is TGTGCCAGCGTACCCCGGGCAGGGTTGGGCACTGAAGCTTTCTTT. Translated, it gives CASVPRAGLGTEAFF.

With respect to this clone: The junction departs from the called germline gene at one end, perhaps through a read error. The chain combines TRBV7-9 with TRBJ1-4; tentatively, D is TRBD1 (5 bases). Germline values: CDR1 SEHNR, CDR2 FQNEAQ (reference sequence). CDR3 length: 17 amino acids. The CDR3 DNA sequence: TGTGCCAGCAGCCCTCATGGGGGAGGTGGACCTAAGGAAAAACTGTTTTTT. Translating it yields CASSPHGGGGPKEKLFF.

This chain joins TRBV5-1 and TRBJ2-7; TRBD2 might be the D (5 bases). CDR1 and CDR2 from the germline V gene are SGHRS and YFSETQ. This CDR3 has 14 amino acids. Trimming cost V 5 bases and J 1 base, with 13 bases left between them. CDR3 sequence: CASRPGLLSYEQYF. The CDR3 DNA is TGCGCCAGCAGACCTGGACTCCTATCCTACGAGCAGTACTTC.

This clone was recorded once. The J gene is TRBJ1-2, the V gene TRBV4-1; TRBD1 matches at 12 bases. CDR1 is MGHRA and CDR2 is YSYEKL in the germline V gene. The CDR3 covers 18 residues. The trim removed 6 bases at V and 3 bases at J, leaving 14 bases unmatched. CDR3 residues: CASRPFRGQGAMDYGYTF. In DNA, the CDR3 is TGCGCCAGCAGACCCTTCCGGGGACAGGGGGCGATGGACTATGGCTACACCTTC.

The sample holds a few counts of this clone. Here the CDR3 reads CSVGQGEETQYF. CDR3 in DNA: TGCAGCGTTGGACAGGGCGAAGAGACCCAGTACTTC. This sequence joins TRBV29-1 and TRBJ2-5; 7 nucleotides align to TRBD1. CDR3 length: 12 amino acids. The germline CDR1 and CDR2 sequences are SQVTM and ANQGSEA. Trimming cost V 4 bases and J 3 bases; bases outside gene matches: 2.

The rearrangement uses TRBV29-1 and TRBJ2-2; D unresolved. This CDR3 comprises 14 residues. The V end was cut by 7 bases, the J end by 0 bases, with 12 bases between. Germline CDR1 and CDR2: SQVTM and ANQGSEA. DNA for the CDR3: TGCAGCGGACTGAACCCGGCGAACACCGGGGAGCTGTTTTTT. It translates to CSGLNPANTGELFF.

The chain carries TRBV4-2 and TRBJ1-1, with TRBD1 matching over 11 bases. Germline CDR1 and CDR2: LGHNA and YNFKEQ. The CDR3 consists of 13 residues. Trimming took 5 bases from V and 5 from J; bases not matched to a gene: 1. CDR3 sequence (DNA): TGTGCCAGCAGCGGACAGGGGGCGACTGAAGCTTTCTTT. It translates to CASSGQGATEAFF.

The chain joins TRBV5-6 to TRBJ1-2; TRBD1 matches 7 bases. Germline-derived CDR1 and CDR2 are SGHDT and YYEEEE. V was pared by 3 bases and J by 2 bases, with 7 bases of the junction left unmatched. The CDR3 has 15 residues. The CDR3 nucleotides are TGTGCCAGCAGCTGGGGACAGATCCCCAACTATGGCTACACCTTC. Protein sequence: CASSWGQIPNYGYTF.